The next 27 T cell receptor beta chains were all read from a single sample in a study of CD8 T cells in Susac syndrome. After extraction with the RNeasy kit, roughly 0.45 to 1 ug of the RNA was reverse transcribed using random hexamers. MiXCR was run by TCRdb on the immunoSEQ multiplex PCR reads, yielding one entry per CDR3 protein. The table includes tens of thousands of distinct CDR3 sequences, about 93% detected once. Source material: CD4+ T cells from PBMCs. These receptors originate from a human donor with Susac syndrome.

The chain uses TRBV28 and TRBJ1-6; D not resolved. V shed 8 bases and J shed 9 bases, with 14 bases lying between them. The V gene's germline CDR1 is MDHEN and CDR2 SYDVKM. The CDR3 runs 13 residues. CDR3 DNA sequence: TGTGCCAGCCTCGCCCGGGGATCTTCACCCCTCCACTTT. Its protein is CASLARGSSPLHF.

The chain carries TRBV28 and TRBJ2-7; either TRBD1 or TRBD2 may fit D (6 bases each). Trimming stripped 6 bases from V and 4 bases from J, with 16 bases between. Germline lookup yields CDR1 MDHEN and CDR2 SYDVKM. CDR3 length equals 14 residues. The CDR3 region is CASSRSRGRYEQYF. The CDR3 DNA reads as TGTGCCAGCAGCCGTAGCCGGGGGCGGTACGAGCAGTACTTC.

This sequence joins TRBV4-3 and TRBJ2-2, with 14 bases lining up with TRBD2. The CDR3 totals 19 residues. Looked up from germline, CDR1 is LGHNA and CDR2 is YSLEER. The V gene end was trimmed by 2 bases and the J gene end by 3 bases; junction bases not matched to a gene: 8. The CDR3 reads CASSQSGLAGGPDTGELFF. DNA for the CDR3: TGCGCCAGCAGCCAATCCGGACTAGCGGGGGGCCCTGACACCGGGGAGCTGTTTTTT.

The chain recombines TRBV20-1 with TRBJ2-2; D possibly uses TRBD1 or TRBD2 (5 bases each). CDR3 length: 16 amino acids. Germline V gene lookup returns CDR1 DFQATT and CDR2 SNEGSKA (reference sequence). V shed 5 bases and J shed 3 bases, with 19 bases lying between them. As DNA, the CDR3 is TGCAGTGCTTCTGACCCTCAGGGAGCGGACACCGGGGAGCTGTTTTTT. Translating it yields CSASDPQGADTGELFF.

This chain links TRBV18 with TRBJ2-1, with D possibly being TRBD1 (5 bases). The germline CDR1 and CDR2 sequences are KGHSH and LQKENI. V shed 3 bases and J shed 4 bases, with 16 bases lying between them. The CDR3 spans 16 residues. CDR3 amino acids: CASSPGSGAKYNEQFF. The DNA of the CDR3 is TGTGCCAGCTCACCTGGGTCTGGGGCAAAATACAATGAGCAGTTCTTC.

The chain is built from TRBV14 and TRBJ2-5; D is undetermined. The ends were cut back, 4 bases at V and 1 base at J, with 13 bases in the middle. The CDR3 is 15 residues long. Germline V gene sequence: CDR1 SGHDN, CDR2 FVKESK. The CDR3: CASSPIDGIQETQYF. The CDR3 coding sequence is TGTGCCAGCAGCCCTATAGACGGTATCCAAGAGACCCAGTACTTC.

The J gene is TRBJ2-1, the V gene TRBV6-5, with 12 bases aligning to TRBD2. V shed 5 bases and J 6 bases; nucleotides not matched to a gene: 5. The CDR3 covers 15 residues. The germline V gene encodes CDR1 MNHEY and CDR2 SVGAGI. The CDR3 sequence: CASSALAGGPNEQFF. CDR3 nucleotide sequence: TGTGCCAGCAGTGCACTAGCGGGGGGCCCCAATGAGCAGTTCTTC.

This rearrangement joins TRBV24-1 to TRBJ1-2, with TRBD1 identical over 7 bases. Trimming took 0 bases from V and 3 from J; bases not matched to a gene: 3. Germline loops: CDR1 KGHDR, CDR2 SFDVKD. This CDR3 spans 15 amino acids. This chain's CDR3 is CATSDLGQEDYGYTF. The CDR3 region has the DNA TGTGCCACCAGTGATTTGGGACAGGAAGACTATGGCTACACCTTC.

The chain is built from TRBV6-5 and TRBJ1-2; D is unclear. V was trimmed by 6 bases and J by 2 bases, leaving 10 bases between them. Germline V gene sequence: CDR1 MNHEY, CDR2 SVGAGI. The CDR3 totals 13 residues. CDR3 sequence: CASRPRANYGYTF. The CDR3 DNA is TGTGCCAGCAGACCGAGGGCGAACTATGGCTACACCTTC.

The chain carries TRBV2 and TRBJ2-5; D ambiguous. Trimming left V 4 bases short and J 5 bases short, with 11 bases between. Germline V gene data show CDR1 as SNHLY and CDR2 as FYNNEI. The CDR3 is 13 amino acids. CDR3 protein: CASSVGERETQYF. The CDR3 bases are TGTGCCAGCAGTGTTGGAGAGAGGGAGACCCAGTACTTC.

V is TRBV6-2 or TRBV6-3 and J is TRBJ2-6, with D possibly being TRBD1 or TRBD2 (5 bases each). V gave up 8 bases and J gave up 0 bases, with 14 bases separating them. The CDR3 consists of 16 residues. From germline, CDR1 is MNHEY and CDR2 SVGEGT. The DNA for the CDR3 is TGTGCCAGCTCCAAGGGACGGGCCTCTGGGGCCAACGTCCTGACTTTC. Encoded protein: CASSKGRASGANVLTF.

The chain employs TRBV30 and TRBJ1-2; a weak D match, TRBD1 (6 bases). Per germline, CDR1 GTSNPN and CDR2 SVGIG (reference sequence). This CDR3 is 14 amino acids long. Deletions cut 0 bases from V and 7 bases from J, with 15 bases between. The DNA of the CDR3 is TGTGCCTGGAGTGTACGAGGGGGGCAGAGTGGCTACACCTTC. Protein product: CAWSVRGGQSGYTF.

The chain joins TRBV5-1 to TRBJ2-1; possibly TRBD1 for D (5 bases). Germline V gives CDR1 SGHRS, CDR2 YFSETQ. The CDR3 is made up of 18 amino acids. V lost 3 bases and J 5 bases, leaving 24 bases between the germline ends. CDR3 in amino acids: CASSSHLRRAGLNNEQFF. In nucleotides, the CDR3 is TGCGCCAGCAGCTCCCATCTAAGACGGGCAGGGCTCAACAATGAGCAGTTCTTC. The entire variable domain, with the rest obtained from reference TRBV5-1 and TRBJ2-1, is as follows: KAGVTQTPRYLIKTRGQQVTLSCSPISGHRSVSWYQQTPGQGLQFLFEYFSETQRNKGNFPGRFSGRQFSNSRSEMNVSTLELGDSALYLCASSSHLRRAGLNNEQFFGPGTRLTVL.

DNA for the CDR3: TGCAGCGTTGACGGGGAGGGTCAGCCCCAGCATTTT. It is translated as CSVDGEGQPQHF. The rearrangement uses TRBV29-1 and TRBJ1-5; unclear D gene. The CDR3 contains 12 residues. Trimming took off 3 bases at V and 6 bases at J, with 9 bases between the two ends. CDR1 SQVTM and CDR2 ANQGSEA come from the germline V gene.

The chain employs TRBV5-1 and TRBJ1-2, with TRBD1 as a possible D gene (5 bases). V was clipped by 4 bases and J by 6 bases, with 16 bases between them. CDR3 length equals 14 residues. Germline V gene sequence: CDR1 SGHRS, CDR2 YFSETQ. The DNA of the CDR3 is TGCGCCAGCAGCGTTCCGCAGGGAAGAGATGGCTACACCTTC. Protein: CASSVPQGRDGYTF.

The chain joins TRBV30 to TRBJ2-1; the D call may be TRBD1 or TRBD2 (5 bases each). Looked up from germline, CDR1 is GTSNPN and CDR2 is SVGIG (reference sequence). V was pared by 4 bases and J by 6 bases, with 10 bases between. This CDR3 comprises 12 residues. Written as DNA, the CDR3 is TGTGCCTGGAACCCTGGGGGCAATGAGCAGTTCTTC. Translation: CAWNPGGNEQFF.

This chain joins TRBV23-1 and TRBJ1-6, with D unresolved. TRBV23-1 is an open reading frame whose function is uncertain. The CDR3 consists of 14 residues. The V end was cut by 2 bases, the J end by 6 bases, with 8 bases between. DNA for the CDR3: TGCGCCAGCAGTCAAGAAAGCTCTAATTCACCCCTCCACTTT. Amino acid sequence: CASSQESSNSPLHF.

The gene calls are TRBV24-1 and TRBJ2-7; the D gene is possibly TRBD1 (6 bases). In germline, CDR1 is KGHDR, CDR2 SFDVKD. The CDR3 is 11 amino acids. Deletions cut 9 bases from V and 7 bases from J, with 12 bases between. CDR3 in DNA: TGTGCCACCGGGACACCGGGGGAGCAGTACTTC. This gives the protein CATGTPGEQYF.

V gene TRBV19 combines with J gene TRBJ1-5, with D possibly being TRBD1 (6 bases). Germline CDR1 and CDR2: LNHDA and SQIVND (reference sequence). The V and J ends lost 6 bases and 4 bases respectively, with 16 bases between them. The CDR3 is made up of 15 amino acids. The CDR3 DNA is TGTGCCAGTAGCACAGGAATTAGGGGGAATCAGCCCCAGCATTTT. The encoded protein is CASSTGIRGNQPQHF.

The chain employs TRBV5-4 and TRBJ1-3; possibly TRBD1 for D (5 bases). From germline, CDR1 is SGHNT and CDR2 YYREEE (reference sequence). The length of the CDR3 is 14 residues. Trimming cost V 4 bases and J 1 base, with 9 bases left between them. The CDR3 loop reads CASSIQGSGNTIYF. CDR3 nucleotide sequence: TGTGCCAGCAGCATCCAGGGATCTGGAAACACCATATATTTT.

The chain employs TRBV3-1 and TRBJ2-1, with 10 nucleotides matching TRBD1. Germline values: CDR1 LGHDT, CDR2 YNNKEL (reference sequence). With V trimmed by 4 bases and J by 1 base, 7 bases remained unmatched. There are 17 residues in the CDR3. Here the CDR3 DNA reads TGTGCCAGCAGCCCCCGGGACAGGGGTTTGTCCTACAATGAGCAGTTCTTC. Amino acid sequence: CASSPRDRGLSYNEQFF.

The gene calls are TRBV12-3 or TRBV12-4 and TRBJ1-6; D is uncertain. CDR3 length equals 12 residues. Trimming took off 5 bases at V and 7 bases at J, with 6 bases between the two ends. The CDR3 DNA is TGTGCCAGCAGTGTCAGGAATTCACCCCTCCACTTT. Its translation: CASSVRNSPLHF.

The V and J genes are TRBV29-1 and TRBJ1-2; TRBD1 matches 7 bases. J lost 8 bases, V lost 4 bases, and 7 bases had no gene match. In germline, CDR1 is SQVTM, CDR2 ANQGSEA. CDR3 length equals 12 residues. The CDR3 coding sequence is TGCAGCGTTGGACAGGGAATTTGGGGCTACACCTTC. It is translated as CSVGQGIWGYTF.

This chain joins TRBV7-8 and TRBJ1-4; perhaps TRBD1 as D (6 bases). V gave up 6 bases and J gave up 9 bases, with 14 bases separating them. The CDR3 is made up of 13 amino acids. Germline CDR1 and CDR2: SGHVS and FQNEAQ. The CDR3 bases are TGTGCCAGCAGACCGAGGGGGAGTCAAAAACTGTTTTTT. Translation: CASRPRGSQKLFF.

V is TRBV4-1 and J is TRBJ1-1; the D is unclear. Trimming took 2 bases from V and 0 from J, leaving 16 bases between them. Per the germline V gene, CDR1 is MGHRA and CDR2 is YSYEKL. This CDR3 is 17 amino acids long. The CDR3 DNA is TGCGCCAGCAGCCAACTAAGAGGATTTGGCTTGAACACTGAAGCTTTCTTT. Protein sequence: CASSQLRGFGLNTEAFF.

The rearrangement links TRBV12-3 or TRBV12-4 to TRBJ2-1, with D maybe TRBD2 (5 bases). V lost 6 bases and J 2 bases, leaving 8 bases between the germline ends. The CDR3 runs 13 residues. For the CDR3, the DNA is TGTGCCAGCAGAGCCGGGACCTACAATGAGCAGTTCTTC. Translated, it gives CASRAGTYNEQFF.

The rearrangement joins TRBV7-9 to TRBJ2-7; D gene unclear. The length of the CDR3 is 14 residues. Deletions cut 11 bases from V and 4 bases from J, with 21 bases between. Germline V gives CDR1 SEHNR, CDR2 FQNEAQ (reference sequence). DNA for the CDR3: TGTGCCCCCGCTCGTAAACAGCCGTTATACGAGCAGTACTTC. Protein: CAPARKQPLYEQYF.